This T cell receptor (beta chain) was observed in a study of blood T cell repertoires in COVID-19. Study overall: Researchers got acute and convalescent COVID-19 samples from the United States, Italy and Spain.

Some clones are missing from TCRdb's copy, which holds only in-frame ones; the method was immunoSEQ multiplex PCR. The table shows 200,000 to 300,000 clones, with approximately 86% occurring only once. This CDR3 is 15 amino acids long. The germline V gene has CDR1 ENHRY and CDR2 SYGVKD. V trimming: 6 bases; J trimming: 4 bases; junction bases outside the gene matches: 9. Sequenced input: peripheral blood. The clonotype comes from a woman aged 60-75 years with active or convalescent COVID-19. This chain connects TRBV10-3 to TRBJ1-3, with 7 nucleotides matching TRBD1. The CDR3: CAIRLLQGSGNTIYF. CDR3 nucleotides: TGTGCCATCAGATTGCTACAGGGGTCCGGAAACACCATATATTTT.